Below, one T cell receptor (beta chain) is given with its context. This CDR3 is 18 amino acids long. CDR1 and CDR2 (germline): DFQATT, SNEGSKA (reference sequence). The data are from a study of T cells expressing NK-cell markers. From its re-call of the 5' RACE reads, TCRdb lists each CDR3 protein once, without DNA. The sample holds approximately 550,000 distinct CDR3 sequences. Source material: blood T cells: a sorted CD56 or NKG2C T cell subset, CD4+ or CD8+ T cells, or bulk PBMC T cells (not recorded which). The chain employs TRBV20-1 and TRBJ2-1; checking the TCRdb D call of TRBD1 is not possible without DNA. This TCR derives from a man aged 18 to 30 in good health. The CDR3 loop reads CSARDQRAYGQGYNEQFF.